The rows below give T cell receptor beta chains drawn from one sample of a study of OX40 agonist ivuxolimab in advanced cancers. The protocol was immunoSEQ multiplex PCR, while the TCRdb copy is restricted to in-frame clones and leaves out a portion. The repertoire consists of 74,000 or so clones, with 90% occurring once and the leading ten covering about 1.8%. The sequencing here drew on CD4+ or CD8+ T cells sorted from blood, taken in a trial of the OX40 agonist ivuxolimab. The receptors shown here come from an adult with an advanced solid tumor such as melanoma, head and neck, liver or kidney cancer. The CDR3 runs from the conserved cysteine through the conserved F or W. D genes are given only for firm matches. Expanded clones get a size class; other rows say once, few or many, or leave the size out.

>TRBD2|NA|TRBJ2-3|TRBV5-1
CASSLTAGGPSDTQYF
TGCGCCAGCAGCTTGACAGCGGGGGGGCCGTCAGATACGCAGTATTTT
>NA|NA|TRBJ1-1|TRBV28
CASRPQGFDTEAFF
TGTGCCAGCAGACCACAGGGCTTTGACACTGAAGCTTTCTTT
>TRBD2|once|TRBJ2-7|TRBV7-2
CASSSLAGGAYEQYF
TGTGCCAGCAGCTCGCTAGCGGGAGGTGCCTACGAGCAGTACTTC
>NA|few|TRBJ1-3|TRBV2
CASSSIAAGALGGNTIYF
TGTGCCAGCAGTTCAATTGCGGCGGGGGCCTTGGGAGGAAACACCATATATTTT
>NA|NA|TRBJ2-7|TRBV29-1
CSVEGSRNVEQYF
TGCAGCGTTGAAGGGAGCAGGAACGTCGAGCAGTACTTC
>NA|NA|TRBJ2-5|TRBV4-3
CASSQETGEETQYF
TGCGCCAGCAGCCAAGAGACTGGAGAAGAGACCCAGTACTTC
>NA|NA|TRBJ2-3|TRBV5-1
CASSLGPTTDTQYF
TGCGCCAGCAGCTTGGGGCCAACCACAGATACGCAGTATTTT
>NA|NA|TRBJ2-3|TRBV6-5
CASSYPASDTQYF
TGTGCCAGCAGTTACCCCGCGAGCGATACGCAGTATTTT
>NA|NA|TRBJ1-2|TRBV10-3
CATAQGLDYGYTF
TGTGCCACCGCCCAGGGACTTGACTATGGCTACACCTTC
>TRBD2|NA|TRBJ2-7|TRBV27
CASSFSWTSIYEQYF
TGTGCCAGCAGTTTCTCTTGGACTAGCATCTACGAGCAGTACTTC
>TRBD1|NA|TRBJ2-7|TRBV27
CASSSRQGVEQYF
TGTGCCAGCAGTTCTCGACAGGGGGTTGAGCAGTACTTC
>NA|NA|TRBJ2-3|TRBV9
CASATDTQYF
TGTGCCAGCGCCACAGATACGCAGTATTTT
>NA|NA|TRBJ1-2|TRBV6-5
CASSYGGDYGYTF
TGTGCCAGCAGTTACGGCGGGGACTATGGCTACACCTTC
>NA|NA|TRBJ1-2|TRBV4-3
CASSQDWKAGGYTF
TGCGCCAGCAGCCAAGACTGGAAGGCGGGAGGCTACACCTTC
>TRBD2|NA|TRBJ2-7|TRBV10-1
CASSLAGANYEQYF
TGCGCCAGCAGTCTAGCGGGAGCGAACTACGAGCAGTACTTC
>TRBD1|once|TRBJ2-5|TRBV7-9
CASSFGTGGEETQYF
TGTGCCAGCAGCTTCGGGACAGGGGGAGAAGAGACCCAGTACTTC
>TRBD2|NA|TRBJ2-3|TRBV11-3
CASSSGLAGGTDTQYF
TGTGCCAGCAGCTCGGGACTAGCGGGGGGCACAGATACGCAGTATTTT
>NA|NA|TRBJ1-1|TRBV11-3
CASSLGGPNTEAFF
TGTGCCAGCAGCCTCGGGGGCCCGAACACTGAAGCTTTCTTT
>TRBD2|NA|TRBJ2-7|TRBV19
CASSKRTSETLREQYF
TGTGCCAGTAGTAAAAGGACTAGCGAGACCCTTCGCGAGCAGTACTTC
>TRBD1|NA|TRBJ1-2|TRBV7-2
CASSSSGTGMGGYTF
TGTGCCAGCAGCTCGTCCGGGACAGGGATGGGGGGCTACACCTTC
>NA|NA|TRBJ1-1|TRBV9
CASSPRDSGTTEAFF
TGTGCCAGCAGCCCCCGGGACTCCGGAACCACTGAAGCTTTCTTT
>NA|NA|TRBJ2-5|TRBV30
CAWTQGGGGRETQYF
TGTGCCTGGACCCAAGGAGGGGGGGGTAGGGAGACCCAGTACTTC
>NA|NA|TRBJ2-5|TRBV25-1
CASSGAGGVPETQYF
TGTGCCAGCAGTGGCGCCGGCGGGGTCCCAGAGACCCAGTACTTC
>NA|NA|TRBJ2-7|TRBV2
CASAVQGFTDEQYF
TGTGCCAGCGCGGTTCAGGGCTTTACAGACGAGCAGTACTTC
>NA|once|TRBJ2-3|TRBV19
CASSMLGTDTQYF
TGTGCCAGTAGTATGCTCGGCACAGATACGCAGTATTTT
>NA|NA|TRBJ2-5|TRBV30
CAWSLALETQYF
TGTGCCTGGAGTTTGGCCCTCGAGACCCAGTACTTC
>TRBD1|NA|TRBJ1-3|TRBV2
CASSGTGGNTIYF
TGTGCCAGCAGCGGGACAGGAGGAAACACCATATATTTT
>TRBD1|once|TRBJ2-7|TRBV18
CASSQGQVPSYEQYF
TGTGCCAGCTCACAGGGACAGGTTCCCTCCTACGAGCAGTACTTC
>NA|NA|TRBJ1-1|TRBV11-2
CASSLARPNTEAFF
TGTGCCAGCAGCCTCGCTCGCCCGAACACTGAAGCTTTCTTT
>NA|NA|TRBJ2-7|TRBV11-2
CASSFGGSYEQYF
TGTGCCAGCAGCTTTGGGGGCTCCTACGAGCAGTACTTC
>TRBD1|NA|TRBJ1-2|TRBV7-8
CASSSGQAGYGYTF
TGTGCCAGCAGCTCGGGACAGGCGGGCTATGGCTACACCTTC
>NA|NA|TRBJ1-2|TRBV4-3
CASSQDRGTYGYTF
TGCGCCAGCAGCCAAGATCGGGGAACCTATGGCTACACCTTC
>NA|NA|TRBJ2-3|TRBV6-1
CASSEVVGARNTDTQYF
TGTGCCAGCAGTGAAGTGGTGGGAGCTAGGAACACAGATACGCAGTATTTT
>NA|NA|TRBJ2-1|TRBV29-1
CSGARDVYNEQFF
TGCAGCGGTGCGAGGGACGTGTACAATGAGCAGTTCTTC
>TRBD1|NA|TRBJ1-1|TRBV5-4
CASSPGQRNTEAFF
TGTGCCAGCAGCCCGGGACAGAGAAACACTGAAGCTTTCTTT
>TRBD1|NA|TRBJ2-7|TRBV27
CASKTPGQGYEQYF
TGTGCCAGTAAAACCCCGGGACAGGGGTACGAGCAGTACTTC
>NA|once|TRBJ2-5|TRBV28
CASSAYRDQETQYF
TGTGCCAGCAGTGCCTACAGGGACCAAGAGACCCAGTACTTC
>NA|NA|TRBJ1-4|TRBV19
CASSILGANEKLFF
TGTGCCAGTAGTATTCTGGGGGCTAATGAAAAACTGTTTTTT
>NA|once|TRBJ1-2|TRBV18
CASSPIRGGYTF
TGTGCCAGCTCACCGATTCGGGGCGGCTACACCTTC
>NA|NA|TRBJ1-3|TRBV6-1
CASSAGWGSGNTIYF
TGTGCCAGCAGTGCCGGGTGGGGCTCTGGAAACACCATATATTTT
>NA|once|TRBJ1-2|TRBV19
CASTKNGEPYGYTF
TGTGCCAGTACTAAAAATGGGGAACCCTATGGCTACACCTTC
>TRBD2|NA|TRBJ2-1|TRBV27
CASSPQLGLAGVSNEQFF
TGTGCCAGCAGTCCACAACTCGGACTAGCGGGAGTAAGCAATGAGCAGTTCTTC
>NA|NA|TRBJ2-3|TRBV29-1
CSVGGVGDTQYF
TGCAGCGTTGGGGGAGTGGGAGATACGCAGTATTTT
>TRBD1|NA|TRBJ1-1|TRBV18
CASPRDRSMNTEAFF
TGTGCCAGCCCTCGGGACAGAAGCATGAACACTGAAGCTTTCTTT
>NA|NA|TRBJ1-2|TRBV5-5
CASSRENYGYTF
TGTGCCAGCAGCCGAGAAAACTATGGCTACACCTTC
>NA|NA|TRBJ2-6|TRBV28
CASSLGGSRVLTF
TGTGCCAGCAGTTTGGGGGGATCCCGGGTCCTGACTTTC
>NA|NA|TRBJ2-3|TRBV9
CASSSRTDTQYF
TGTGCCAGCAGCTCAAGAACAGATACGCAGTATTTT
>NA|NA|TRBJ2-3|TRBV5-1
CASSLALGGTDTQYF
TGCGCCAGCAGCTTGGCCCTCGGAGGCACAGATACGCAGTATTTT
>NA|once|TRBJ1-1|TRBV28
CATWTRGSNTEAFF
TGTGCCACCTGGACCAGGGGATCGAACACTGAAGCTTTCTTT
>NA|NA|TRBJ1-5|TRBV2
CASSEGGLGLRQPQHF
TGTGCCAGCAGTGAGGGGGGACTCGGTCTACGGCAGCCCCAGCATTTT
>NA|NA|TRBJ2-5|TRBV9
CASSVVQGAETQYF
TGTGCCAGCAGCGTAGTACAGGGCGCCGAGACCCAGTACTTC
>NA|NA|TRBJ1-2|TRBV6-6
CASSYPEGGHYGYTF
TGTGCCAGCAGTTACCCAGAGGGGGGCCACTATGGCTACACCTTC
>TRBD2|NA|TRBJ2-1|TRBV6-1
CASSGSGWDNNEQFF
TGTGCCAGCAGCGGTAGCGGGTGGGATAACAATGAGCAGTTCTTC
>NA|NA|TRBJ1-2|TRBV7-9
CASSLARSYGYTF
TGTGCCAGCAGCTTAGCGCGCAGCTATGGCTACACCTTC
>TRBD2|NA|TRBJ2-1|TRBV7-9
CASGLASYNEQFF
TGTGCCAGCGGACTAGCGTCATACAATGAGCAGTTCTTC
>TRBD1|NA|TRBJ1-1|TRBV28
CASTLGGGNTEAFF
TGTGCCAGCACCCTAGGGGGCGGGAACACTGAAGCTTTCTTT
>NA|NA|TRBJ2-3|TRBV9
CASSKAGTDTQYF
TGTGCCAGCAGCAAAGCAGGGACAGATACGCAGTATTTT
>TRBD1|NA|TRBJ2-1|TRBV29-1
CSVDRASTGNEQFF
TGCAGCGTAGACAGGGCTTCGACAGGCAATGAGCAGTTCTTC